This TCR beta chain was obtained from a study of blood T cell repertoires in COVID-19. Study details: The origin of the acute and convalescent COVID-19 samples was the United States, Italy and Spain. T cells, B-cell-depleted T cells, or PBMCs provided the cDNA or gDNA that served as material.

Per the authors' pipeline: Cell counts per sample came from amplifying reference gene primers. Repertoires were generated with immunoSEQ multiplex PCR, while TCRdb's copy carries only in-frame clones and drops some. That table furnishes V, J and clone size, whereas the DNA furnished D and trimming. This table has around 34,000 clones, 83% appearing once. Germline-derived CDR1 and CDR2 are SEHNR and FQNEAQ (reference sequence). The CDR3 totals 13 residues. Trimming took 10 bases from V and 4 from J, leaving 16 bases between them. This clonotype was obtained from a man in his forties or fifties with acute or convalescent COVID-19. This chain links TRBV7-9 with TRBJ2-5; a possible D gene is TRBD2 (5 bases). The sequenced sample was peripheral blood. The CDR3 bases are TGTGCCACCCCCCGGGGTCTTACAGAGACCCAGTACTTC. Its protein product is CATPRGLTETQYF.